This T cell receptor (beta chain) was sequenced during a study of T-cell reconstitution after alpha-beta-depleted transplantation in children (dated by TCRdb to the mid-2010s). Study-level background: Using TCR repertoire profiling, the study followed T-cell immune reconstitution in a quantitative way in children after TCRalphabeta/CD19-depleted allogeneic hematopoietic cell transplantation. Broader findings and caveats from the paper: About two months after transplant, the apparently early recovery of alphabetaT-cell counts reportedly depended on just several hundred clones that had expanded rapidly and came from non-depleted graft cells. In some patients, the high TCRbeta diversity seen at day 60 was put down to recipient T cells and intrathymic progenitors that had survived conditioning. Hyperexpanded clone frequencies declined over subsequent months; after one year, T-cell counts and TCRbeta diversity were mostly attributed to newly produced T cells.

The intended sense of this specimen's treatment or condition label: allogeneic hematopoietic cell transplantation with graft depleted of TCRalphabeta T cells and CD19 B cells. The transplant recipients were children given TCRalphabeta/CD19-depleted allogeneic hematopoietic cell grafts. Library preparation employed PCR. The instrument was an Illumina HiSeq 2500. Molecular barcoding was employed in the preparation of TCR libraries, with unique molecular identifiers being used to normalize TCRbeta repertoire quantification. TCRdb took the public reads, trimmed them with fastp at Q25, ran MiXCR for clone calling and kept in-frame beta chains. Rows are combined by CDR3 protein, so each entry shows the most common genes and DNA. Here the sample has about 280,000 distinct CDR3 sequences; 9.5% to 13% occur a single time. Less than 25% of the sample is taken by the ten largest. Turning to this clonotype: The antigen this receptor binds is unknown. No clone much larger than this one lies a single base away; base qualities are absent.

CDR1 and CDR2, looked up from the germline V gene, are SQVTM and ANQGSEA. V is pared back by 5 bases and J by 4 bases, with 12 bases lying between the germline termini. Taken from cysteine to phenylalanine, the CDR3 has 13 residues. Only CDR3 DNA remains: 39 bases, in frame from the first base. Here the chain combines TRBV29-1 and TRBJ1-3; no confident D gene assignment can be made. This TCR was sampled from a male patient between 2 and 10 years old who had a stem cell transplant for chronic granulomatous disease, so the T cells may come from the graft donor. The specimen was peripheral blood, collected 180 days after TCRalphabeta/CD19-depleted stem cell transplant. In nucleotides, the sequence is TGCAGCGTTAATACTCATGGGGGAAACACCATATATTTT. This is translated as CSVNTHGGNTIYF.